Sequencing of this T cell receptor beta chain was carried out in a study of shared clonotypes between healthy human individuals. Study-level results: Incomplete sequencing of sorted subsets was indicated by rarefaction despite large depth. Sequencing depth was expected to influence donor clonotype sharing. Naive subsets usually exceeded memory subsets in estimated richness.

CD8 cells classed as naive were CD45RO-negative and positively selected for CCR7, excluding terminally differentiated effector memory CD45RA+ cells. Participating donors were healthy, HIV-negative adults free of recent acute infections or vaccinations. Measured with immunoSEQ multiplex PCR; TCRdb has only the in-frame clones, and not every one. The sample holds millions of clones; 85% to 95% are singletons and the top ten take more than 1.5%. Germline V gene data show CDR1 as SNHLY and CDR2 as FYNNEI. The CDR3 is 17 amino acids. V was pared by 1 base and J by 2 bases, with 4 bases of the junction left unmatched. For this clone: Its specificity is unknown.

Sequenced material: naive CD8+ T cells from PBMCs. This chain joins TRBV2 and TRBJ2-7; 14 nucleotides match TRBD2. The sequence was collected from a young man in good health. Some clones in this sample may be carry-over from other donors' samples. Written as DNA, the CDR3 is TGTGCCAGCAGTGAAGATGGACTAGCGGGGGGTGCCTACGAGCAGTACTTC. Protein sequence: CASSEDGLAGGAYEQYF.